Presented here are 8 T cell receptor beta chains from one specimen sequenced in a study of T cell changes during pregnancy in multiple sclerosis. Some clones are missing from TCRdb's copy, which holds only in-frame ones; the method was immunoSEQ multiplex PCR. The table has about 73,000 clones, around 92% seen once; the top ten hold about 2.5%. This specimen was peripheral blood, taken in the third trimester of pregnancy. These receptors originate from a female donor in good health, enrolled as a control in a pregnancy study.

The chain employs TRBV27 and TRBJ2-3, with 8 bases identical to TRBD2. Germline assignment: CDR1 MNHEY and CDR2 SMNVEV (reference sequence). The J segment lost 7 bases and the V segment lost 6 bases, leaving 9 bases of the junction unmatched. The CDR3 is 14 amino acids. The CDR3 nucleotides read TGTGCCAGCAGCCCCGGGACTAGTATATATACGCAGTATTTT. It codes for CASSPGTSIYTQYF.

V gene TRBV27 combines with J gene TRBJ2-3; TRBD2 might be the D (6 bases). V lost 5 bases and J 1 base, leaving 10 bases between the germline ends. Germline CDR1 and CDR2: MNHEY and SMNVEV (reference sequence). The CDR3 is 14 amino acids. The CDR3 sequence: CASSIERGTDTQYF. CDR3 in DNA: TGTGCCAGCAGTATCGAGCGGGGCACAGATACGCAGTATTTT.

J is TRBJ1-2 and V is TRBV28, with 9 nucleotides matching TRBD1. This CDR3 comprises 15 residues. V was clipped by 4 bases and J by 8 bases; unmatched bases: 11. The germline V gene encodes CDR1 MDHEN and CDR2 SYDVKM. Here the CDR3 reads CASSSGYGQGRGYTF. The CDR3 DNA sequence: TGTGCCAGCAGTTCGGGCTACGGACAGGGGAGGGGCTACACCTTC.

In DNA, the CDR3 is TGCGCCAGCAGCCAGATCGGGAACACTGAAGCTTTCTTT. Translation gives CASSQIGNTEAFF. V usage is TRBV4-1 and J usage is TRBJ1-1, with D uncertain. CDR1 and CDR2 from the germline V gene are MGHRA and YSYEKL. There are 13 residues in the CDR3. The V end was cut by 3 bases, the J end by 1 base, with 6 bases between.

The chain employs TRBV30 and TRBJ1-6; 9 nucleotides agree with TRBD1. Germline CDR1 is GTSNPN and CDR2 is SVGIG (reference sequence). CDR3 length: 14 residues. V shed 5 bases, J shed 9 bases, and the junction held 8 bases outside the gene matches. This CDR3 is CAWAGTGTFSPLHF. The DNA for the CDR3 is TGTGCCTGGGCCGGGACAGGGACTTTTTCACCCCTCCACTTT.

The chain couples TRBV6-5 to TRBJ1-6; 7 bases align to TRBD1. Germline V gene sequence: CDR1 MNHEY, CDR2 SVGAGI. The CDR3 extends over 14 amino acids. Unmatched junction bases numbered 6, after V lost 6 bases and J lost 7 bases. The CDR3 sequence is CASSKTGRNSPLHF. CDR3 DNA: TGTGCCAGCAGCAAGACAGGGCGGAATTCACCCCTCCACTTT.

The V call is TRBV23-1, the J call TRBJ1-2, with D possibly being TRBD1 (6 bases). TRBV23-1 is an open reading frame whose function is uncertain. V lost 4 bases, J lost 2 bases, and 11 bases lay in between. This CDR3 contains 14 residues. The CDR3: CASSPLQGNYGYTF. CDR3 sequence (DNA): TGCGCCAGCAGTCCTCTACAGGGAAACTATGGCTACACCTTC.

This chain links TRBV19 with TRBJ1-2; tentatively, D is TRBD1 (5 bases). This CDR3 is 14 amino acids long. The V and J ends lost 6 bases and 7 bases respectively, with 18 bases between them. Germline V gives CDR1 LNHDA, CDR2 SQIVND (reference sequence). CDR3 loop: CASSMAGDYSGYTF. As DNA, the CDR3 is TGTGCCAGTAGCATGGCCGGGGACTACAGTGGCTACACCTTC.